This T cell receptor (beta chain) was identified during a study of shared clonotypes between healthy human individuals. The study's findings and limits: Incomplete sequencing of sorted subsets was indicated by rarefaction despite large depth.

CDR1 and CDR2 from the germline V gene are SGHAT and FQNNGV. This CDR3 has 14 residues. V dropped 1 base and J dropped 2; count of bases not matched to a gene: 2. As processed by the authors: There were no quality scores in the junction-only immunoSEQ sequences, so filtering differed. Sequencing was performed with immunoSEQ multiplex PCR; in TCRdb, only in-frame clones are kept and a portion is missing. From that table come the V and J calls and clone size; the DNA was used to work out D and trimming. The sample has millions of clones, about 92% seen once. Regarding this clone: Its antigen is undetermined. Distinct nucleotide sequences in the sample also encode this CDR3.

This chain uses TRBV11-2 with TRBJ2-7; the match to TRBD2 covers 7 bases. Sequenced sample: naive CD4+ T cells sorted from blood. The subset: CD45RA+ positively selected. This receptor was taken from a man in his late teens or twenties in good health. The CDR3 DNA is TGTGCCAGCAGCTTAGCGGGAGGAACCTACGAGCAGTACTTC. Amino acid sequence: CASSLAGGTYEQYF.